The rows below give T cell receptor beta chains drawn from one sample of a study of response to subunit inactivated influenza vaccine. In TCRdb, the RT-PCR reads were re-called with MiXCR into one record per CDR3 protein. The data show about 520,000 distinct CDR3 sequences, 6% to 9% seen once. Material: PBMCs from blood, obtained about 23 months after vaccination. All receptors derive from a man in his fifties or sixties who received an inactivated influenza vaccine. CDR3s include the opening cysteine and the closing phenylalanine or tryptophan. The order of the fields is J gene, V gene, CDR3 protein.

TRBJ2-7 | TRBV6-6 | CASTIPGIYEQYF
TRBJ2-3 | TRBV7-8 | CASSVSGGPTDTQYF
TRBJ2-5 | TRBV7-2 | CASSLSGGADNRRETQYF
TRBJ1-5 | TRBV20-1 | CSAREGPPIEPQHF
TRBJ2-7 | TRBV12-3/TRBV12-4 | CASSFVQGNEQYF
TRBJ1-6 | TRBV5-1 | CASSLVGTGHDNSPLHF
TRBJ2-1 | TRBV20-1 | CSASQAENYQFF
TRBJ1-2 | TRBV6-1 | CASRRGTGPPGYTF
TRBJ2-1 | TRBV20-1 | CSARGPGSSYNEQFF
TRBJ1-6 | TRBV3-1 | CASSPTVLNSPLHF
TRBJ2-7 | TRBV6-5 | CASSYSRSGGYEQYF
TRBJ2-7 | TRBV20-1 | CSARLGVRGSGQYF
TRBJ2-3 | TRBV20-1 | CSASPGTSGVDTQYF
TRBJ1-1 | TRBV5-6 | CASSLQGRKGAEAFF
TRBJ1-1 | TRBV11-2 | CASSLDGLGGAFF
TRBJ1-2 | TRBV3-1 | CASSHGTGVYGYTF
TRBJ1-2 | TRBV27 | CASSLSVREYDGYTF
TRBJ2-3 | TRBV5-1 | CASSLGTRRSTDTQYF
TRBJ2-1 | TRBV4-2 | CASSQDRAGTTYNEQFF
TRBJ1-5 | TRBV19 | CASSAGGAPSNQPQHF
TRBJ1-2 | TRBV20-1 | CSARGPTGNDYGYTF
TRBJ1-1 | TRBV19 | CASTRFPEAFF
TRBJ2-1 | TRBV5-1 | CASSRTSGLRVEQFF
TRBJ1-1 | TRBV20-1 | CSAPRTGGKVNTEAFF
TRBJ1-5 | TRBV5-1 | CASSLGGLANQPQRF
TRBJ1-5 | TRBV5-6 | CASSLQGGSNQPQHF
TRBJ2-1 | TRBV9 | CASSAHLDEQFF
TRBJ2-7 | TRBV7-9 | CASRRSGGTYEQYF
TRBJ2-2 | TRBV5-1 | CASSPWTGNTGELFF
TRBJ1-1 | TRBV7-2 | CASSLGGIEAFF
TRBJ2-7 | TRBV11-2 | CASSPRIGNSYEQYF
TRBJ2-1 | TRBV15 | CATSRETGTYNEQFF
TRBJ2-5 | TRBV6-5 | CASSYSQTNQETQYF
TRBJ2-1 | TRBV10-3 | CAISGPSGGQSSYNEQFF
TRBJ2-1 | TRBV24-1 | CATSTLATGDNEQFF
TRBJ1-4 | TRBV6-5 | CASSWGATNEKLFF
TRBJ1-2 | TRBV4-2 | CASSHTDRVYGYTF
TRBJ2-1 | TRBV5-1 | CASSLPLGQVRGEQFF
TRBJ2-2 | TRBV12-3/TRBV12-4 | CASSPLNTGELFF
TRBJ2-1 | TRBV5-1 | CASSLSGQNNEQFF
TRBJ2-3 | TRBV20-1 | CSARPTSDTQYF
TRBJ1-5 | TRBV28 | CASSFYGDQPQHF
TRBJ2-5 | TRBV5-5 | CASSRTQETQYF
TRBJ2-7 | TRBV20-1 | CSATQDGSYEQYF
TRBJ2-4 | TRBV30 | CATGGRGNRKNIQYF
TRBJ1-6 | TRBV6-5 | CASSYLTPQGYNSPLHF
TRBJ1-6 | TRBV2 | CASSGGALGLHF